The 11 T cell receptor beta chains listed next were all sequenced from one sample in a study of monozygotic twins with inflammatory bowel disease. TCRdb re-called the 5' RACE reads; one entry per CDR3 protein, DNA not given. The repertoire table contains 150,000 or so distinct CDR3 sequences. Sequencing used blood. Source of these receptors: a human donor with ulcerative colitis or Crohn's disease, or a healthy co-twin of an affected twin (not recorded which).

This chain links TRBV19 with TRBJ1-2. The CDR3 contains 18 residues. Germline V gives CDR1 LNHDA, CDR2 SQIVND (reference sequence). This CDR3 is CASSMERGSERINYGYTF. Using reference TRBV19 and TRBJ1-2 for the parts outside the CDR3, the full variable domain is DGGITQSPKYLFRKEGQNVTLSCEQNLNHDAMYWYRQDPGQGLRLIYYSQIVNDFQKGDIAEGYSVSREKKESFPLTVTSAQKNPTAFYLCASSMERGSERINYGYTFGSGTRLTVV.

The V call is TRBV20-1, the J call TRBJ2-5; the TCRdb call, TRBD1, lacks DNA for checking. The CDR3 length is 12 residues. Germline V gene lookup returns CDR1 DFQATT and CDR2 SNEGSKA (reference sequence). CDR3 sequence reads: CSAKLWGETQYF.

The chain's CDR3 is CSATDRPGNQPQHF. This chain links TRBV20-1 with TRBJ1-5; TCRdb proposes TRBD1, but this gene call is untestable without DNA. The CDR3 is 14 amino acids. CDR1 DFQATT and CDR2 SNEGSKA come from the germline V gene (reference sequence).

J is TRBJ2-7 and V is TRBV5-1; TCRdb proposes TRBD1, but this gene call is untestable without DNA. CDR3 length: 14 amino acids. Germline CDR1 reads SGHRS; CDR2 reads YFSETQ. This chain's CDR3 is CASSQGTGPYEQYF.

This chain connects TRBV7-3 to TRBJ2-7; no DNA is available, so the TRBD1 call from TCRdb remains unchecked. CDR3 length equals 13 residues. From germline, CDR1 is SGHTA and CDR2 FQGTGA. This chain's CDR3 is CASSHGRDYEQYF.

This chain links TRBV24-1 with TRBJ2-3; the TCRdb D gene call, TRBD2, has no DNA to confirm it. Germline V gives CDR1 KGHDR, CDR2 SFDVKD. The CDR3 extends over 16 amino acids. CDR3 sequence: CATSDLKGASTDTQYF.

V gene TRBV5-4 combines with J gene TRBJ1-6; with no DNA, the TCRdb D assignment of TRBD1 cannot be verified. The germline V gene has CDR1 SGHNT and CDR2 YYREEE (reference sequence). This CDR3 region has 15 residues. The CDR3 loop is CASSPHIRAGSPLHF.

V and J are TRBV12-3 or TRBV12-4 and TRBJ2-3; lacking DNA, the TRBD2 call made by TCRdb goes unchecked. The CDR3 consists of 17 residues. CDR3 protein: CASSLDIGGSSTDTQYF.

The chain couples TRBV24-1 to TRBJ2-3. Germline-derived CDR1 and CDR2 are KGHDR and SFDVKD. The CDR3 runs 11 residues. Here the CDR3 reads CATLREDTQYF.

The rearrangement links TRBV19 to TRBJ2-4; TCRdb picks TRBD1, but there is no DNA to check that call. Germline-derived CDR1 and CDR2 are LNHDA and SQIVND (reference sequence). The CDR3 sequence is 16 residues long. This chain's CDR3 is CASSIGHRGNKNIQYF.

V gene TRBV9 combines with J gene TRBJ2-1; TCRdb names TRBD1, which stays unverified in the absence of DNA. Germline assignment: CDR1 SGDLS and CDR2 YYNGEE. The CDR3 covers 16 residues. CDR3 amino acids: CASSADVRGRWNEQFF.